This is a list of T cell receptor beta chains from one sample in a study of human T cells and chemical hapten exposure. TCRdb fed the RACE reads into MiXCR, producing one record per CDR3 protein. The sample contains just under 350,000 distinct CDR3 sequences, approximately 6.9% of which appear only once. The source material was whole blood, sampled in connection with sensitization to the hapten diphenylcyclopropenone (DPC). The receptors were sampled from a woman under 30 with alopecia areata. Some clones in this sample may be carry-over from other donors' samples. CDR3s include the opening cysteine and the closing phenylalanine or tryptophan. D genes are given only for firm matches. Expanded clones are given a class, and other clones once, few, many or no size at all.

CDR3nt,CDR3aa,j_gene,v_gene,abundance,d_gene
TGTGCCATCAGCCTAGAGGCCCGCGGAGATACGCAGTATTTT,CAISLEARGDTQYF,TRBJ2-3,TRBV10-3,many,NA
TGTGCCAGCAGTCCCGCGACTAGCGGGGGGAGAGATGAGCAGTTCTTC,CASSPATSGGRDEQFF,TRBJ2-1,TRBV12-3/TRBV12-4,NA,TRBD2
TGCGCCAGCAGCCCGGACCCATTCACAGATACGCAGTATTTT,CASSPDPFTDTQYF,TRBJ2-3,TRBV5-1,NA,NA
TGTGCCACAAGCGAGACGCCCACAGATACGCAGTATTTT,CATSETPTDTQYF,TRBJ2-3,TRBV6-5,many,NA
TGTGCCAGCAGCCAGGAGGAGGGGGGAAACACTGAAGCTTTCTTT,CASSQEEGGNTEAFF,TRBJ1-1,TRBV3-1,many,NA
TGTGCCAGCAGCCATACCCGGGGGGATCAGCCCCAGCATTTT,CASSHTRGDQPQHF,TRBJ1-5,TRBV12-3/TRBV12-4,few,NA
TGCGCCAGCAGCCAGTGGGGCTTAGAAAACATTCAGTACTTC,CASSQWGLENIQYF,TRBJ2-4,TRBV4-3,many,NA
TGTGCCAGCAGTTGGACAGCTGAGGGAGCTTTCTTT,CASSWTAEGAFF,TRBJ1-1,TRBV6-1,few,NA
TGTGCCAGCAGCATGGGGACGTATGGGACGCAGTATTTT,CASSMGTYGTQYF,TRBJ2-3,TRBV7-9,many,NA
TGTGCCAGCAGTTACCTTGCAGCGGGGGGGCAAGAGACCCAGTACTTC,CASSYLAAGGQETQYF,TRBJ2-5,TRBV6-5,NA,TRBD2
TGTGCCAGCAGTTACCTCCGCAGGGTCGCGGGCTACACCTTC,CASSYLRRVAGYTF,TRBJ1-2,TRBV12-3/TRBV12-4,NA,NA
TGTGCCAGCAGCCAAGAGAGCGATTCACCCCTCCACTTT,CASSQESDSPLHF,TRBJ1-6,TRBV4-2,NA,NA
TGTGCCAGCAGCTCCCGGGACTACGAGCAGTACTTC,CASSSRDYEQYF,TRBJ2-7,TRBV7-9,NA,NA
TGTGCTAGCAGCTTCAGGCCCACCGGGGAGCTGTTTTTT,CASSFRPTGELFF,TRBJ2-2,TRBV7-7,many,NA
TGTGCCACCAGCGGTAGGGGACAGCCCCAGCATTTT,CATSGRGQPQHF,TRBJ1-5,TRBV15,NA,NA
TGTGCCACCCGGGGGGGAACAGGGCCTGCCTCGGGCAACGTCCTGACTTTC,CATRGGTGPASGNVLTF,TRBJ2-6,TRBV10-3,few,TRBD2
TGCGCCAGCAGCCGGGGACTAGCGGGGGTGACTGCCTACGAGCAGTACTTC,CASSRGLAGVTAYEQYF,TRBJ2-7,TRBV4-3,few,TRBD2
TGTGCCAGCAGCAGGCATTCGAACACTGAAGCTTTCTTT,CASSRHSNTEAFF,TRBJ1-1,TRBV13,NA,NA
TGTGCCAGCAGTATCTCGACAGGGGGGGACACTGAAGCTTTCTTT,CASSISTGGDTEAFF,TRBJ1-1,TRBV6-5,few,TRBD1
TGTGCCAGCTCACGGACGGAGGGCACTGAAGCTTTCTTT,CASSRTEGTEAFF,TRBJ1-1,TRBV18,NA,NA
TGTGCCAGCAGTTTTAGTGGGACAGGGTCCCTCCCTGGGGCCAACGTCCTGACTTTC,CASSFSGTGSLPGANVLTF,TRBJ2-6,TRBV27,NA,TRBD1
TGTGCCAGCAGTTTGGGGACAGCCTTGAACACTGAAGCTTTCTTT,CASSLGTALNTEAFF,TRBJ1-1,TRBV6-6,many,TRBD1
TGCGCCAGCAGCCAAGATAGGCAGCGGGAGCAGTACTTC,CASSQDRQREQYF,TRBJ2-7,TRBV4-3,NA,NA
TGTGCCAGCAGTTACTCCGGGACAGGGAACGACTATGGCTACACCTTC,CASSYSGTGNDYGYTF,TRBJ1-2,TRBV6-6,few,TRBD1